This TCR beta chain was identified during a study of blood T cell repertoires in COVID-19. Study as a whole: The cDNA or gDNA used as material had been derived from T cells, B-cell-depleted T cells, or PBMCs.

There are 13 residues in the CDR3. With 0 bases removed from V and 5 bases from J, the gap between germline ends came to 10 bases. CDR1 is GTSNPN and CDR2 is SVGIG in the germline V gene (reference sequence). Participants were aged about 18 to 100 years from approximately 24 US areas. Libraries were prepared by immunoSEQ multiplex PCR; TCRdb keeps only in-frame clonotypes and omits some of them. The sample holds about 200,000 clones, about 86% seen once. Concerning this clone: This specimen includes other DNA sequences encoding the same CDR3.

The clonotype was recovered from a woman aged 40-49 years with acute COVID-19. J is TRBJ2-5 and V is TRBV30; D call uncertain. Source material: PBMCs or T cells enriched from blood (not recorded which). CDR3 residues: CAWSVRVRETQYF. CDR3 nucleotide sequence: TGTGCCTGGAGTGTACGGGTGAGGGAGACCCAGTACTTC. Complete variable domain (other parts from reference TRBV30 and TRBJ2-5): SQTIHQWPATLVQPVGSPLSLECTVEGTSNPNLYWYRQAAGRGLQLLFYSVGIGQISSEVPQNLSASRPQDRQFILSSKKLLLSDSGFYLCAWSVRVRETQYFGPGTRLLVL.